The 22 T cell receptor beta chains below were found in one sample sequenced in a study of T cell responses to AZD1222 COVID-19 vaccine. Data came from immunoSEQ multiplex PCR; TCRdb stores just in-frame clones and leaves some out. The sample lists about 56,000 clones; 75% to 90% were seen once. The sample consisted of peripheral blood, taken on day 0 of AZD1222 vaccination. All receptors derive from an adult in good health.

The chain links TRBV28 to TRBJ1-1; 8 bases match TRBD1. Germline V gene data show CDR1 as MDHEN and CDR2 as SYDVKM. The CDR3 is 16 residues long. With 6 bases clipped from V and 7 bases from J, the junction kept 16 bases outside the gene matches. The CDR3 loop is CASSYMPGQAFFEAFF. The CDR3 DNA is TGTGCCAGCAGCTATATGCCGGGACAGGCCTTTTTTGAAGCTTTCTTT.

CDR3 DNA: TGTGCCAGCAGCCCCAACCCCGGGACAGGGGTCGGCGAGCAGTACTTC. Its protein is CASSPNPGTGVGEQYF. The V call is TRBV2, the J call TRBJ2-7; 10 nucleotides align to TRBD1. The V segment lost 6 bases and the J segment 6 bases; nucleotides outside the gene matches: 14. Germline CDR1 reads SNHLY; CDR2 reads FYNNEI. The CDR3 length is 16 residues.

V gene TRBV12-3 or TRBV12-4 combines with J gene TRBJ2-3; D tentatively fits TRBD1 or TRBD2 (5 bases each). V was shortened by 10 bases and J by 2 bases, with 13 bases between the two germline ends. The length of the CDR3 is 13 residues. The CDR3, as DNA: TGTGCCACCTCTTTCGGGGCCACAGATACGCAGTATTTT. Translation gives CATSFGATDTQYF.

This chain connects TRBV29-1 to TRBJ2-3, with D possibly being TRBD1 or TRBD2 (5 bases each). Germline values: CDR1 SQVTM, CDR2 ANQGSEA. With 7 bases removed from V and 0 bases from J, the gap between germline ends came to 8 bases. The CDR3 totals 12 residues. The CDR3 DNA follows: TGCAGCGCCGGGGACAGCACAGATACGCAGTATTTT. Protein: CSAGDSTDTQYF.

The sample holds one count of this clone. The chain has TRBV6-1 and TRBJ1-1, with 8 nucleotides matching TRBD1. With 1 base clipped from V and 1 base from J, the junction kept 2 bases outside the gene matches. This CDR3 is built from 15 residues. Germline V gene sequence: CDR1 MNHNS, CDR2 SASEGT. The CDR3, as DNA: TGTGCCAGCAGTGAAGGGACAGGGCCGAACACTGAAGCTTTCTTT. As protein: CASSEGTGPNTEAFF.

The chain is built from TRBV5-8 and TRBJ2-3; D is unresolved. Trimming took off 4 bases at V and 5 bases at J, with 5 bases between the two ends. In germline, CDR1 is SGHTS, CDR2 YDEGEE. The CDR3 spans 11 residues. This CDR3 is CASSRIDTQYF. CDR3 DNA: TGTGCCAGCAGCCGGATAGATACGCAGTATTTT.

The CDR3 reads CASSQGRLKETQYF. CDR3 nucleotides: TGTGCCAGCAGCCAAGGCCGGTTGAAAGAGACCCAGTACTTC. This sequence joins TRBV4-2 and TRBJ2-5; D gene unclear. V lost 1 base, J lost 3 bases, and 9 bases lay in between. Germline V gene sequence: CDR1 LGHNA, CDR2 YNFKEQ. This CDR3 region has 14 residues.

The V gene is TRBV7-9, the J gene TRBJ1-5; weak D call: TRBD1 (6 bases). From germline, CDR1 is SEHNR and CDR2 FQNEAQ (reference sequence). V lost 2 bases and J lost 1, with 6 bases in between. The CDR3 is made up of 14 amino acids. The CDR3 DNA follows: TGTGCCAGCAGCTTAACAGGGAGCAATCAGCCCCAGCATTTT. This gives the protein CASSLTGSNQPQHF.

The V gene is TRBV6-6, the J gene TRBJ2-7; 9 nucleotides match TRBD2. The CDR3 totals 14 residues. With V trimmed by 7 bases and J by 4 bases, 8 bases remained unmatched. Germline CDR1 and CDR2: MNHNY and SVGAGI (reference sequence). The CDR3 DNA follows: TGTGCCAGCAAAAGCGGGGGGCCGACTTACGAGCAGTACTTC. This sequence encodes CASKSGGPTYEQYF.

The chain employs TRBV27 and TRBJ2-5; D is possibly TRBD2 (7 bases). With 2 bases removed from V and 5 bases from J, the gap between germline ends came to 12 bases. This CDR3 contains 14 residues. Germline lookup yields CDR1 MNHEY and CDR2 SMNVEV (reference sequence). CDR3 sequence (DNA): TGTGCCAGCAGTTTAGGTGGGAGGGGGGAGACCCAGTACTTC. This codes for CASSLGGRGETQYF.

The gene calls are TRBV6-1 and TRBJ2-7, with D perhaps assigned TRBD1 or TRBD2 (6 bases each). Germline CDR1 is MNHNS and CDR2 is SASEGT. This CDR3 has 16 amino acids. V was trimmed by 0 bases and J by 0 bases, leaving 12 bases between them. This chain's CDR3 is CASSEAQTGASYEQYF. CDR3 coding DNA: TGTGCCAGCAGTGAAGCCCAAACGGGGGCCTCCTACGAGCAGTACTTC.

The chain links TRBV10-3 to TRBJ1-5; possibly TRBD1 for D (5 bases). This CDR3 spans 14 amino acids. The V gene's germline CDR1 is ENHRY and CDR2 SYGVKD. V was pared by 2 bases and J by 9 bases, with 14 bases between. CDR3 sequence: CAISELREGRPQHF. CDR3 nucleotide sequence: TGTGCCATCAGTGAGCTGAGGGAGGGGAGGCCCCAGCATTTT.

This clone was observed a single time. V gene TRBV5-4 combines with J gene TRBJ2-7; TRBD2 is a possible D gene (5 bases). The germline gives CDR1 SGHNT, CDR2 YYREEE (reference sequence). V lost 0 bases, J lost 6 bases, and 7 bases lay in between. This CDR3 is built from 12 residues. In DNA, the CDR3 is TGTGCCAGCAGCTTGGGAGGGTTCGAGCAGTACTTC. This encodes CASSLGGFEQYF.

This chain links TRBV3-1 (or the pseudogene TRBV3-2) with TRBJ2-1; 8 positions match TRBD2. Unmatched junction bases numbered 11, after V lost 7 bases and J lost 3 bases. This CDR3 has 16 residues. Germline-derived CDR1 and CDR2 are LGHDT and YNNKEL (reference sequence). CDR3 nucleotides: TGTGCCAGCACCCGAGGACTAGCAGACAACTACAATGAGCAGTTCTTC. It encodes CASTRGLADNYNEQFF.

The chain carries TRBV19 and TRBJ1-1; weak D call: TRBD1 (5 bases). CDR3 length: 14 residues. The V and J ends lost 7 bases and 0 bases respectively, with 12 bases between them. Germline V gene sequence: CDR1 LNHDA, CDR2 SQIVND (reference sequence). This CDR3 reads CASIKRGLNTEAFF. CDR3 bases: TGTGCCAGTATAAAGAGGGGACTGAACACTGAAGCTTTCTTT.

The chain couples TRBV9 to TRBJ1-1; D gene unclear. CDR1 and CDR2 (germline): SGDLS, YYNGEE. Trimming shortened V by 6 bases and J by 4 bases, and 16 bases separated the two germline ends. CDR3 length: 14 amino acids. The DNA of the CDR3 is TGTGCCAGCACCGAAAGTTGGTGGGGCACTGAAGCTTTCTTT. This sequence encodes CASTESWWGTEAFF.

A few counts support this clone. The chain links TRBV6-1 to TRBJ2-1; D is possibly TRBD2 (5 bases). V lost 4 bases and J 7 bases, leaving 11 bases between the germline ends. The CDR3 sequence is 13 residues long. Germline-derived CDR1 and CDR2 are MNHNS and SASEGT. The CDR3 sequence: CASSGASLNEQFF. CDR3 bases: TGTGCCAGCAGTGGAGCTAGCCTGAATGAGCAGTTCTTC.

V gene TRBV6-2 or TRBV6-3 combines with J gene TRBJ2-2, with D perhaps assigned TRBD1 or TRBD2 (5 bases each). Per germline, CDR1 MNHEY and CDR2 SVGEGT. The CDR3 is 17 residues long. Trimming removed 2 bases at V and 0 bases at J, with 13 bases between. The CDR3 nucleotides are TGTGCCAGCAGTTACCCCGGGACGGGCGCGAACACCGGGGAGCTGTTTTTT. Translated, it gives CASSYPGTGANTGELFF.

This chain links TRBV5-4 with TRBJ2-1, with 8 bases that match TRBD1. The CDR3 runs to 17 residues. The junction had 9 bases not matched to a gene; V was cut back by 4 bases and J by 0 bases. CDR1 and CDR2 (germline): SGHNT, YYREEE (reference sequence). Here the CDR3 DNA reads TGTGCCAGCAGCCCGCGGACAGGGTACGGCTCCTACAATGAGCAGTTCTTC. Translating gives CASSPRTGYGSYNEQFF.

The chain's CDR3 is CASSLEDRAYNEQFF. The CDR3 DNA reads as TGTGCCAGCAGCTTAGAAGACAGGGCCTACAATGAGCAGTTCTTC. The chain has TRBV7-3 and TRBJ2-1; 7 bases line up with TRBD1. CDR3 length: 15 amino acids. The junction had 3 bases not matched to a gene; V was cut back by 2 bases and J by 2 bases. Germline lookup yields CDR1 SGHTA and CDR2 FQGTGA.

This rearrangement joins TRBV7-9 to TRBJ1-1; D remains unclear. The CDR3 is 12 residues long. The germline V gene encodes CDR1 SEHNR and CDR2 FQNEAQ (reference sequence). Deletions cut 3 bases from V and 5 bases from J, with 7 bases between. The CDR3 DNA is TGTGCCAGCAGCTTGCCCGGGACTGAAGCTTTCTTT. It is translated as CASSLPGTEAFF.

The chain recombines TRBV2 with TRBJ1-2, with 10 bases that match TRBD1. Germline assignment: CDR1 SNHLY and CDR2 FYNNEI. V was clipped by 4 bases and J by 6 bases; unmatched bases: 5. This CDR3 has 14 amino acids. CDR3 residues: CASSGDRGLDGYTF. In nucleotides, the CDR3 is TGTGCCAGCAGTGGGGACAGGGGTTTAGATGGCTACACCTTC.